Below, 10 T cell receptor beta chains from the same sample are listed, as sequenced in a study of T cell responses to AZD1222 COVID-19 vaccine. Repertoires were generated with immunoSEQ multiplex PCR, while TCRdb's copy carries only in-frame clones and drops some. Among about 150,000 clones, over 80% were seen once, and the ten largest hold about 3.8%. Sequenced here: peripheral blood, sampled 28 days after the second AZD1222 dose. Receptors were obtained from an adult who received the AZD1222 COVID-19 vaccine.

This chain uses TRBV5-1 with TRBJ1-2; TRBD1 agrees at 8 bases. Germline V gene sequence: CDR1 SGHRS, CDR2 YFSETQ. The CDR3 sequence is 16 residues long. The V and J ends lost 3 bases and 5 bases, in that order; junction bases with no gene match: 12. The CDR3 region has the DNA TGCGCCAGCAGCTCATCATACCCGGGACAGGTTTATGGCTACACCTTC. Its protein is CASSSSYPGQVYGYTF.

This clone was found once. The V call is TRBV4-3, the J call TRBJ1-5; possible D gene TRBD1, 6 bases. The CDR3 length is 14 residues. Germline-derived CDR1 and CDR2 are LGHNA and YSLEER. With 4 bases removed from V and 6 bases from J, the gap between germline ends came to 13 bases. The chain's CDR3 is CASSRTGLGQPQHF. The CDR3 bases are TGCGCCAGCAGCCGAACAGGGTTAGGTCAGCCCCAGCATTTT.

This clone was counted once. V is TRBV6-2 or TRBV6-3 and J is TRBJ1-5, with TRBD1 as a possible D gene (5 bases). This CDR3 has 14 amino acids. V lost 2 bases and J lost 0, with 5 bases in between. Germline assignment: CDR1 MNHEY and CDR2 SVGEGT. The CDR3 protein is CASSYRGSNQPQHF. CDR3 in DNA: TGTGCCAGCAGTTACAGGGGTAGCAATCAGCCCCAGCATTTT.

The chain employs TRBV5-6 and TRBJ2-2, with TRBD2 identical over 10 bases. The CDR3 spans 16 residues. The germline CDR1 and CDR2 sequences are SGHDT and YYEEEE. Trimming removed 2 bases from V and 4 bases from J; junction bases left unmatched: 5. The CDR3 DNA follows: TGTGCCAGCAGCTTTCCTAGCGGGGGAAGCACCGGGGAGCTGTTTTTT. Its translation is CASSFPSGGSTGELFF.

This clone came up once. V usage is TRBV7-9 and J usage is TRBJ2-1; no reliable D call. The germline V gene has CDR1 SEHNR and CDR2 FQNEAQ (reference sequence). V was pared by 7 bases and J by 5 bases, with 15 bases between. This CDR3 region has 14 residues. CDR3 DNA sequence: TGTGCCAGCACCGTTGGAATAAGAGACAATGAGCAGTTCTTC. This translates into CASTVGIRDNEQFF.

The CDR3 coding sequence is TGTGCCAGCTCACCACTAGCGGGGTACGAGCAGTACTTC. The encoded protein is CASSPLAGYEQYF. The V and J genes are TRBV18 and TRBJ2-7; 8 bases line up with TRBD2. Germline values: CDR1 KGHSH, CDR2 LQKENI. V lost 1 base to trimming and J lost 4 bases; unmatched junction nucleotides: 0. The CDR3 extends over 13 amino acids.

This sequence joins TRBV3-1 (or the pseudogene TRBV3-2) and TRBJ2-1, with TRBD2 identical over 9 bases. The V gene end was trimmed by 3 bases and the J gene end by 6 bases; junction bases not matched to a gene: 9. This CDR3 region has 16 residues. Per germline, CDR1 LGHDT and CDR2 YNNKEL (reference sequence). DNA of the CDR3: TGTGCCAGCAGCCACCAACCGGGACTAGCACCCAATGAGCAGTTCTTC. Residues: CASSHQPGLAPNEQFF.

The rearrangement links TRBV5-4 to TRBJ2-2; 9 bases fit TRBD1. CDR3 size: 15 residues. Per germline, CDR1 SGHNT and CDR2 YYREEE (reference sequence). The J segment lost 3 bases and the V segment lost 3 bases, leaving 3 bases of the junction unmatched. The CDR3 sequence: CASSSGQGDTGELFF. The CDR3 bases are TGTGCCAGCAGCTCGGGACAGGGCGACACCGGGGAGCTGTTTTTT.

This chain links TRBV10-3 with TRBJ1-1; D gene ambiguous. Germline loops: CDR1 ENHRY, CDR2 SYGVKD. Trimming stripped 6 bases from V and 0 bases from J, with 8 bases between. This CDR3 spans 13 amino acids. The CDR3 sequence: CAIRGGVNTEAFF. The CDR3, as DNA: TGTGCCATCAGGGGTGGGGTGAACACTGAAGCTTTCTTT.

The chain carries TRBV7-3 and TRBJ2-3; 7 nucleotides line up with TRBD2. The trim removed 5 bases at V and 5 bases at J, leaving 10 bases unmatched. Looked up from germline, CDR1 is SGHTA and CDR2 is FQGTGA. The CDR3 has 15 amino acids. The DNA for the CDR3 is TGTGCCAGCAGCCCCCGACTAGCTGGGGGAGATACGCAGTATTTT. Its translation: CASSPRLAGGDTQYF.